The entry below describes one T cell receptor (beta chain). Its antigen is not identified. This entry belongs to a study of T cells after posttransplantation cyclophosphamide. Cyclophosphamide on days +3 and +4 followed busulfan-fludarabine conditioning and a marrow graft. Profiled with immunoSEQ multiplex PCR; TCRdb holds only in-frame clones, not every one. The sample contains 6,000 to 7,500 clones, about 92% of which appear only once. General study results and limits: Donor CD8+ memory clones often dominated recipient blood repertoires at later times. TRB overlap between skin or GI tissue T cells and blood was limited. Recipient CMV seropositivity and CMV reactivation strongly tracked TRB clonality.

This receptor was taken from a male patient between 60 and 69 years old who received an allogeneic stem cell transplant from a related donor and was CMV-positive. Among the T cells, some may be from the graft donor. Sequencing used CD8+ T cells sorted from blood, obtained after allogeneic stem cell transplant with posttransplant cyclophosphamide.

In nucleotides, the CDR3 is TGTGCCAGCAGCCAAGATCTCAGGGGAAGATGGACTGAAGCTTTCTTT. Protein: CASSQDLRGRWTEAFF. V and J are TRBV14 and TRBJ1-1; TRBD1 is a possible D gene (6 bases). Trimming pared 0 bases from V and 5 bases from J, leaving 16 bases between. The CDR3 runs to 16 residues. Germline V gene lookup returns CDR1 SGHDN and CDR2 FVKESK.